This passage covers 18 T cell receptor beta chains from one sample sequenced in a study of cytomegalovirus exposure and HLA in healthy donors. Here immunoSEQ multiplex PCR was the method, and the copy in TCRdb shows in-frame clones only, minus some. The sample has about 120,000 clones, 70% to 90% seen once. The sample taken for sequencing was PBMCs. The receptor set was obtained from a young woman in good health and CMV-seronegative.

The chain couples TRBV30 to TRBJ1-6; no firm D call. The CDR3 runs 12 residues. The germline V gene has CDR1 GTSNPN and CDR2 SVGIG (reference sequence). V shed 4 bases and J shed 9 bases, with 10 bases lying between them. CDR3 region: CAWTPGSSPLHF. The CDR3 DNA follows: TGTGCCTGGACCCCAGGCTCTTCACCCCTCCACTTT.

The rearrangement uses TRBV29-1 and TRBJ2-7, with a possible D match to TRBD2 (6 bases). Deletions cut 3 bases from V and 2 bases from J, with 8 bases between. From germline, CDR1 is SQVTM and CDR2 ANQGSEA. The CDR3 sequence is 12 residues long. The CDR3 here is CSVEAGPYEQYF. CDR3 nucleotides: TGCAGCGTTGAGGCGGGACCCTACGAGCAGTACTTC.

V is TRBV6-6 and J is TRBJ2-7, with D possibly matching TRBD2 (6 bases). V lost 7 bases and J 2 bases, leaving 9 bases between the germline ends. Germline V gene lookup returns CDR1 MNHNY and CDR2 SVGAGI (reference sequence). This CDR3 has 12 amino acids. The CDR3 region is CASMGGTYEQYF. CDR3 nucleotide sequence: TGTGCCAGCATGGGGGGTACCTACGAGCAGTACTTC.

The chain recombines TRBV5-1 with TRBJ1-2; D unclear. This CDR3 comprises 15 residues. Germline CDR1 and CDR2: SGHRS and YFSETQ. V was shortened by 4 bases and J by 0 bases, with 13 bases between the two germline ends. CDR3 residues: CASSPRPKANYGYTF. As DNA, the CDR3 is TGCGCCAGCAGCCCGAGGCCTAAAGCTAACTATGGCTACACCTTC.

With respect to this clone: The sample has other DNA sequences that encode this CDR3 too. This chain joins TRBV5-1 and TRBJ2-7; TRBD1 agrees at 9 bases. Per germline, CDR1 SGHRS and CDR2 YFSETQ. The CDR3 runs 14 residues. Unmatched junction bases numbered 0, after V lost 0 bases and J lost 2 bases. The CDR3 coding sequence is TGCGCCAGCAGCTTGGACAGGGGGCCCTACGAGCAGTACTTC. Translated: CASSLDRGPYEQYF.

The chain couples TRBV7-8 to TRBJ1-4; 9 bases are a match to TRBD1. V trimming: 3 bases; J trimming: 10 bases; junction bases outside the gene matches: 3. The CDR3 extends over 13 amino acids. The germline V gene has CDR1 SGHVS and CDR2 FQNEAQ. CDR3 coding DNA: TGTGCCAGCAGCTTGGACAGGGGAGGAAAACTGTTTTTT. The encoded protein is CASSLDRGGKLFF. The full variable domain, with the rest looked up from reference TRBV7-8 and TRBJ1-4, is GAGVSQSPRYKVAKRGQDVALRCDPISGHVSLFWYQQALGQGPEFLTYFQNEAQLDKSGLPSDRFFAERPEGSVSTLKIQRTQQEDSAVYLCASSLDRGGKLFFGSGTQLSVL.

The chain employs TRBV6-5 and TRBJ1-6; 8 nucleotides align to TRBD1. This CDR3 has 15 residues. With V trimmed by 6 bases and J by 6 bases, 7 bases remained unmatched. The V gene's germline CDR1 is MNHEY and CDR2 SVGAGI. CDR3 coding DNA: TGTGCCAGCAGCCCGGGTGACAGGGGTAATTCACCCCTCCACTTT. Translating gives CASSPGDRGNSPLHF.

The chain combines TRBV30 with TRBJ2-7; weak D call: TRBD2 (5 bases). V lost 0 bases to trimming and J lost 6 bases, with 9 bases between them. The CDR3 has 12 amino acids. The germline gives CDR1 GTSNPN, CDR2 SVGIG (reference sequence). The CDR3 region is CAWSVNGIEQYF. Here the CDR3 DNA reads TGTGCCTGGAGTGTAAACGGGATCGAGCAGTACTTC.

This clone was detected only once. The V gene is TRBV28, the J gene TRBJ2-1, with a weak D call TRBD1 (5 bases). CDR1 is MDHEN, CDR2 SYDVKM, per germline. V was clipped by 1 base and J by 5 bases, with 12 bases between them. CDR3 length: 15 residues. The CDR3: CASSLYRPLHNEQFF. CDR3 DNA: TGTGCCAGCAGTTTATACAGGCCCTTGCACAATGAGCAGTTCTTC.

This sequence joins TRBV5-1 and TRBJ2-3, with 8 positions matching TRBD1. Germline CDR1 and CDR2: SGHRS and YFSETQ. V trimming: 7 bases; J trimming: 3 bases; junction bases outside the gene matches: 10. The CDR3 has 15 residues. CDR3 DNA: TGCGCCAGCGATGACAGGGGCGCCGGGACAGATACGCAGTATTTT. It yields the protein CASDDRGAGTDTQYF.

The chain joins TRBV9 to TRBJ2-6; no clear D. V lost 4 bases and J 0 bases, leaving 11 bases between the germline ends. The CDR3 totals 16 residues. The germline V gene encodes CDR1 SGDLS and CDR2 YYNGEE. In nucleotides, the CDR3 is TGTGCCAGCAGCTTCTTACTTTCCTCTGGGGCCAACGTCCTGACTTTC. This encodes CASSFLLSSGANVLTF.

The V gene is TRBV27, the J gene TRBJ1-2; D perhaps matches TRBD1 (5 bases). The CDR3 loop spans 13 amino acids. Looked up from germline, CDR1 is MNHEY and CDR2 is SMNVEV (reference sequence). V was cut by 8 bases and J by 8 bases, with 18 bases left in between. CDR3 protein: CASPWTTAEGYTF. The DNA of the CDR3 is TGTGCCAGCCCTTGGACGACAGCCGAGGGCTACACCTTC.

The chain employs TRBV7-8 and TRBJ1-4; 7 nucleotides align to TRBD1. Per germline, CDR1 SGHVS and CDR2 FQNEAQ. The trim removed 5 bases at V and 0 bases at J, leaving 9 bases unmatched. This CDR3 is built from 17 residues. CDR3 DNA: TGTGCCAGCAGCCTCCGGGACAGAGTGGCAACTAATGAAAAACTGTTTTTT. It translates to CASSLRDRVATNEKLFF.

V is TRBV12-5 and J is TRBJ1-4; 7 bases match TRBD1. V trimming: 2 bases; J trimming: 1 base; junction bases outside the gene matches: 7. Germline-derived CDR1 and CDR2 are LGHNT and FRNRAP. This CDR3 region has 17 residues. DNA for the CDR3: TGTGCTAGTGGTTTGTCCCCCTCAGGGGGAACTAATGAAAAACTGTTTTTT. Residues: CASGLSPSGGTNEKLFF.

The rearrangement joins TRBV27 to TRBJ2-7, with 10 bases matching TRBD1. Looked up from germline, CDR1 is MNHEY and CDR2 is SMNVEV (reference sequence). V shed 4 bases and J 2 bases; nucleotides not matched to a gene: 5. This CDR3 region has 15 residues. CDR3 in DNA: TGTGCCAGCAGTTCGGAGGGACAGGGGACCTACGAGCAGTACTTC. This codes for CASSSEGQGTYEQYF.

This clone showed up just once. The chain employs TRBV5-8 and TRBJ2-7; D perhaps matches TRBD1 (5 bases). The CDR3 has 12 residues. Between the trimmed V and J ends, which lost 4 bases and 3 bases, there was a span of 8 bases. CDR1 and CDR2 (germline): SGHTS, YDEGEE. The CDR3 sequence is CASSLTDYEQYF. CDR3 in DNA: TGTGCCAGCAGCCTGACAGACTACGAGCAGTACTTC.

The chain joins TRBV7-8 to TRBJ1-2; D gene unclear. The CDR3 extends over 14 amino acids. Germline assignment: CDR1 SGHVS and CDR2 FQNEAQ. V was trimmed by 4 bases and J by 0 bases, leaving 9 bases between them. In DNA form, the CDR3 reads TGTGCCAGCAGCTCTCGCGGAGCTAACTATGGCTACACCTTC. Its translation: CASSSRGANYGYTF.

CDR3 bases: TGTGCCATCAGTGAGCCCGGGGGGGTTGGCACAGATACGCAGTATTTT. It codes for CAISEPGGVGTDTQYF. V gene TRBV10-3 combines with J gene TRBJ2-3; 8 bases are shared with TRBD2. V lost 2 bases, J lost 1 base, and 5 bases stayed unmatched. Germline V gene lookup returns CDR1 ENHRY and CDR2 SYGVKD. There are 16 residues in the CDR3.